Below are 7 T cell receptor beta chains sequenced from a single sample in a study of regulatory T cells in long-lasting Graves disease. Time point specified: newly diagnosed GD, antithyroid drugs for less than 3 months. RNA isolated from PBMCs was used to make the TCR library. Arm-PCR of CDR3 regions and iRepertoire HTBI primers were the basis on which TCR beta libraries were built. MiXCR, run by TCRdb on the multiplex PCR reads, gives a single entry per CDR3 protein. This sample yields roughly 610,000 distinct CDR3 sequences, of which 16% are seen a single time; about 12% belongs to the top ten. This sample also appeared in a second study, on T cells in Graves' hyperthyroidism and ophthalmopathy.

Sequencing was performed on peripheral blood mononuclear cells (PBMCs), taken at new diagnosis, from a patient treated with antithyroid drugs. These receptors were obtained from a man between 18 and 29 years old with Graves disease.

This clonotype was observed many times. This chain uses TRBV2 with TRBJ2-5, with 8 positions matching TRBD1. This CDR3 region has 14 residues. Looked up from germline, CDR1 is SNHLY and CDR2 is FYNNEI. J lost 4 bases, V lost 6 bases, and 7 bases had no gene match. The CDR3 nucleotides are TGTGCCAGCAGGACAGGGGTTGCACGAGAGACCCAGTACTTC. Its translation is CASRTGVARETQYF.

The V and J genes are TRBV11-2 and TRBJ2-7, with 7 bases aligning to TRBD2. Germline V gene sequence: CDR1 SGHAT, CDR2 FQNNGV. The CDR3 loop spans 15 amino acids. V trimming: 3 bases; J trimming: 3 bases; junction bases outside the gene matches: 8. The CDR3 nucleotides are TGTGCCAGCAGCTTTGGACTAGAGCGAGACTACGAGCAGTACTTC. As protein: CASSFGLERDYEQYF.

Of note for this clonotype: This may stem from a read error, because a much larger clone lies one nucleotide away. The CDR3 DNA reads TGTGCCAACAGCTTAGGAGGAGGGGGAAACATCTACGAGCAGTACTTC. This sequence encodes CANSLGGGGNIYEQYF. The chain is built from TRBV7-3 and TRBJ2-7; D is possibly TRBD1 or TRBD2 (6 bases each). CDR1 and CDR2 (germline): SGHTA, FQGTGA. The CDR3 is 16 residues long.

This chain connects TRBV7-9 to TRBJ1-3; TRBD1 aligns across 11 bases. Germline loops: CDR1 SEHNR, CDR2 FQNEAQ (reference sequence). The length of the CDR3 is 18 residues. V trimming: 6 bases; J trimming: 3 bases; junction bases outside the gene matches: 13. The CDR3 here is CASSWGTGGSSGGNTIYF. CDR3 nucleotides: TGTGCCAGCAGTTGGGGGACAGGGGGTAGCAGCGGTGGAAACACCATATATTTT.

Many counts were recorded for this clonotype. CDR3 in amino acids: CASSPARGADTQYF. CDR3 bases: TGTGCCAGCAGCCCAGCCAGGGGGGCAGATACGCAGTATTTT. The chain joins TRBV7-9 to TRBJ2-3; D is perhaps TRBD1 (7 bases). Germline V gene sequence: CDR1 SEHNR, CDR2 FQNEAQ (reference sequence). Trimming took 5 bases from V and 4 from J, leaving 13 bases between them. This CDR3 comprises 14 residues.

This clonotype has just a few counts. The V gene is TRBV18, the J gene TRBJ2-7; D might be TRBD1 (6 bases). Germline CDR1 reads KGHSH; CDR2 reads LQKENI. V lost 4 bases and J 2 bases, leaving 12 bases between the germline ends. CDR3 length: 14 residues. CDR3 protein: CASSRSDRPYEQYF. The CDR3 coding sequence is TGTGCCAGCTCACGATCTGACAGGCCCTACGAGCAGTACTTC.

On this clonotype itself: This may be a read error, as it is one base from a much larger clone. V is TRBV3-1 and J is TRBJ2-1; a possible D gene is TRBD2 (6 bases). The V and J ends lost 1 base and 6 bases respectively, with 16 bases between them. Germline assignment: CDR1 LGHDT and CDR2 YNNKEL (reference sequence). This CDR3 has 16 residues. The DNA for the CDR3 is TGTGCCAGCAGCCAAGTTCTTAGCGGCGGCCTCAATGAGCAGTTCTTC. Its protein is CASSQVLSGGLNEQFF.